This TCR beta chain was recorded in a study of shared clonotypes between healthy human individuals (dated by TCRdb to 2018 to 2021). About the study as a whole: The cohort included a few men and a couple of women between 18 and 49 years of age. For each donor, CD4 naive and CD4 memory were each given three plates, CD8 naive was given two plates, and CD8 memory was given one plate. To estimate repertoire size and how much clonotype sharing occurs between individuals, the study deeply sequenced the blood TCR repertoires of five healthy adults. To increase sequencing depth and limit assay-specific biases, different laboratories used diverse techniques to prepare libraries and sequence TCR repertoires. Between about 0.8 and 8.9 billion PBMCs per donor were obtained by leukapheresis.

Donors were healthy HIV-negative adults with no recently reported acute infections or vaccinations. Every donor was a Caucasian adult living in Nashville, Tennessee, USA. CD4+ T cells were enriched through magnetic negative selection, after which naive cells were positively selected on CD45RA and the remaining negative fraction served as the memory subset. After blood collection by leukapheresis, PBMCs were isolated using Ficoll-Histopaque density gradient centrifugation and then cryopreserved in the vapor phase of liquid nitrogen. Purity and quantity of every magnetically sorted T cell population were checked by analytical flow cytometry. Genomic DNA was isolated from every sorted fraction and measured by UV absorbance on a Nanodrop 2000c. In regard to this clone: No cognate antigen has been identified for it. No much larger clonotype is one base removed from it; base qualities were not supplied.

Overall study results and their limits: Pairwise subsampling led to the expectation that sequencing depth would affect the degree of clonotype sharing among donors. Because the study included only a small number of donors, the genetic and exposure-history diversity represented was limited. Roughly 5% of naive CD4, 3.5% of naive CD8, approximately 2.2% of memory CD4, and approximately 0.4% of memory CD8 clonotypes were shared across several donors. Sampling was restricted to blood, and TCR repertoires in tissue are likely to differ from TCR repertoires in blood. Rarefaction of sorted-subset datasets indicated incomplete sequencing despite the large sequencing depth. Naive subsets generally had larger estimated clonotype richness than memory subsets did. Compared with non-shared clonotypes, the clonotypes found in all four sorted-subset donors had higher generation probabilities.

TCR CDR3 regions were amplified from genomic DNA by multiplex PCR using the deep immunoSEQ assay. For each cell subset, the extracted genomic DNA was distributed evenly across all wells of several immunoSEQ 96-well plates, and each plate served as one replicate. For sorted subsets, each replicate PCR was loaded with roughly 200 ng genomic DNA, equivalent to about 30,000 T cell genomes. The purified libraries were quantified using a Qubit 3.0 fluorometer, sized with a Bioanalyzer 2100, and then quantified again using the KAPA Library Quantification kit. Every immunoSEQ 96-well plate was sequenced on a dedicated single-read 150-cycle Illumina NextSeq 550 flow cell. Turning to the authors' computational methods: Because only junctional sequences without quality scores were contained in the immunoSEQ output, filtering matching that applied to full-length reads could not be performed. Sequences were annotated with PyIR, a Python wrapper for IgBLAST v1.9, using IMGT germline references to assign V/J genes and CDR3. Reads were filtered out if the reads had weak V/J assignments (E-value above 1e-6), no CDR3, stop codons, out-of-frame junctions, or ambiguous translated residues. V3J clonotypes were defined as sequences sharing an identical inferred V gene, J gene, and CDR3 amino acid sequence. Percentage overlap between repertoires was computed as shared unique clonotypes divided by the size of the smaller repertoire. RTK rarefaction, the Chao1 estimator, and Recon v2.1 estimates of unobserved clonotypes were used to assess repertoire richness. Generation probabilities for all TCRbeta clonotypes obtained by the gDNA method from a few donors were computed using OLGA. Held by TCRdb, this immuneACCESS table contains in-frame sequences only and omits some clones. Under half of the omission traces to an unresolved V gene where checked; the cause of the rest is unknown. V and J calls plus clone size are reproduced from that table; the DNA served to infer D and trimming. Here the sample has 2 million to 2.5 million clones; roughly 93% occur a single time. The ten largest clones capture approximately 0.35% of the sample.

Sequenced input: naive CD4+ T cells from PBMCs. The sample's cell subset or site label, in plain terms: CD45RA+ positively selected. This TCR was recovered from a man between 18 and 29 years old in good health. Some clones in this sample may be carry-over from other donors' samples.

The DNA sequence is as follows: TGCGCCAGCAGCTTGACAGGGGGCAGGGATACGCAGTATTTT. This is translated as CASSLTGGRDTQYF. The V gene is TRBV5-1 and the J gene is TRBJ2-3; TRBD1 aligns with 9 central bases. Taken from cysteine to phenylalanine, the CDR3 has 14 residues. The DNA shown is the 42-base CDR3, in frame from base 1. CDR1 and CDR2 are drawn from the germline V gene: SGHRS, YFSETQ. Unmatched junction bases come to 3, with V trimmed by 1 base and J by 6 bases.